Shown below are 14 T cell receptor beta chains from a single sample sequenced in a study of blood T cells in healthy people across ages. Next came a second PCR, run for 7 to 11 cycles, which used a sample-barcoded 5' primer along with a J-beta primer mix. Each CDR3 protein is one row after TCRdb ran MiXCR on the 5' RACE reads. The data contain fewer than 750,000 distinct CDR3 sequences, more than 45% of them singletons. Sequencing used blood. The receptors were gathered from a woman of 80 years or more in good health.

This clonotype has a single count. The chain recombines TRBV28 with TRBJ2-3, with D unclear. Trimming took off 10 bases at V and 4 bases at J, with 15 bases between the two ends. The CDR3 is 13 amino acids. Germline assignment: CDR1 MDHEN and CDR2 SYDVKM. The CDR3 nucleotides read TGTGCCACGTTTGGCGCGCCCCCAGATACGCAGTATTTT. Its translation is CATFGAPPDTQYF.

As concerns this clonotype: A clone one base away is much larger, so this may be a read error. V usage is TRBV7-2 and J usage is TRBJ2-3, with D hard to call. Per the germline V gene, CDR1 is SGHTA and CDR2 is FQGNSA. The CDR3 extends over 13 amino acids. V lost 5 bases and J 1 base, leaving 7 bases between the germline ends. The DNA for the CDR3 is TGTGCCAGCAGCGTAGGATGCACAGATACGCAGTATTTT. Translation: CASSVGCTDTQYF. The entire variable domain, with the rest obtained from reference TRBV7-2 and TRBJ2-3, is as follows: GAGVSQSPSNKVTEKGKDVELRCDPISGHTALYWYRQSLGQGLEFLIYFQGNSAPDKSGLPSDRFSAERTGGSVSTLTIQRTQQEDSAVYLCASSVGCTDTQYFGPGTRLTVL.

This clonotype was observed many times. V usage is TRBV29-1 and J usage is TRBJ2-1; D might be TRBD2 (6 bases). V was clipped by 4 bases and J by 6 bases, with 16 bases between them. Germline values: CDR1 SQVTM, CDR2 ANQGSEA. The CDR3 spans 14 residues. As DNA, the CDR3 is TGCAGCGTTGCTTCCGGGACTCGGGGCAATGAGCAGTTCTTC. This sequence encodes CSVASGTRGNEQFF.

This chain joins TRBV20-1 and TRBJ1-1; a weak D match, TRBD1 (5 bases). The length of the CDR3 is 12 residues. CDR1 is DFQATT and CDR2 is SNEGSKA in the germline V gene (reference sequence). V lost 3 bases and J lost 7, with 12 bases in between. Here the CDR3 reads CSASGDEGEAFF. The CDR3 coding sequence is TGCAGTGCTAGTGGGGACGAAGGTGAAGCTTTCTTT.

The J gene is TRBJ1-5, the V gene TRBV7-2; no definite D call. The CDR3 spans 14 residues. The ends were cut back, 1 base at V and 7 bases at J, with 11 bases in the middle. Germline-derived CDR1 and CDR2 are SGHTA and FQGNSA. CDR3 nucleotide sequence: TGTGCCAGCAGCTTAGGAGGCTTACAACAGCCCCAGCATTTT. Translated, it gives CASSLGGLQQPQHF. Supplemented by reference TRBV7-2 and TRBJ1-5, the full variable domain reads GAGVSQSPSNKVTEKGKDVELRCDPISGHTALYWYRQSLGQGLEFLIYFQGNSAPDKSGLPSDRFSAERTGGSVSTLTIQRTQQEDSAVYLCASSLGGLQQPQHFGDGTRLSIL.

V gene TRBV7-9 combines with J gene TRBJ2-5; the D gene is possibly TRBD1 (6 bases). From germline, CDR1 is SEHNR and CDR2 FQNEAQ (reference sequence). Trimming removed 11 bases at V and 2 bases at J, with 27 bases between. There are 17 residues in the CDR3. CDR3 bases: TGTGCCGGCGGCGGAGTACAAGGGGGTCAGTGGCAAGAGACCCAGTACTTC. Residues: CAGGGVQGGQWQETQYF.

V gene TRBV2 combines with J gene TRBJ1-1; D is uncertain. Germline CDR1 is SNHLY and CDR2 is FYNNEI. Trimming left V 6 bases short and J 1 base short, with 9 bases between. The CDR3 has 13 amino acids. The CDR3 nucleotides are TGTGCCAGCAGGCATACCCAGAACACTGAAGCTTTCTTT. Protein: CASRHTQNTEAFF. Drawing the rest from reference TRBV2 and TRBJ1-1, the complete variable domain is EPEVTQTPSHQVTQMGQEVILRCVPISNHLYFYWYRQILGQKVEFLVSFYNNEISEKSEIFDDQFSVERPDGSNFTLKIRSTKLEDSAMYFCASRHTQNTEAFFGQGTRLTVV.

This clonotype appeared a few times. The rearrangement uses TRBV20-1 and TRBJ1-1; TRBD1 matches 9 bases. After removal of 5 bases from V and 1 base from J, the junction contained 14 bases not matched to a gene. There are 17 residues in the CDR3. The germline CDR1 and CDR2 sequences are DFQATT and SNEGSKA (reference sequence). CDR3 nucleotide sequence: TGCAGTGCTCCAGATCCGGGACAGGGACTGAGGAACACTGAAGCTTTCTTT. It translates to CSAPDPGQGLRNTEAFF.

In this sample, this clonotype turned up a few times. This chain links TRBV7-3 with TRBJ2-3; 11 nucleotides agree with TRBD2. Trimming at V came to 5 bases and at J to 1 base, leaving 5 bases not matched to a gene. The V gene's germline CDR1 is SGHTA and CDR2 FQGTGA. CDR3 length: 16 amino acids. As DNA, the CDR3 is TGTGCCAGCAGCCAACGGACTAGCGGGCGCACAGATACGCAGTATTTT. Its protein is CASSQRTSGRTDTQYF.

V gene TRBV21-1 combines with J gene TRBJ2-5; the table's D call, TRBD1, was not checked against the DNA. The DNA end is more similar to TRBJ2-7, so the J call may be wrong. TRBV21-1 is a pseudogene. The CDR3 has 15 residues. The CDR3, as DNA: TGTGCCAGCAGCAAATGTGGGCAGGGTGTGAGCGAGCAGTACTTC. This encodes CASSKCGQGVSEQYF.

This clonotype was seen only a few times. This chain connects TRBV12-3 or TRBV12-4 to TRBJ2-3; D gene ambiguous. The CDR3 has 13 residues. Between the trimmed V and J ends, which lost 4 bases and 2 bases, there was a span of 7 bases. The CDR3 coding sequence is TGTGCCAGCAGTTGGCGCCACACAGATACGCAGTATTTT. It translates to CASSWRHTDTQYF.

This clonotype was detected ten times or more. The CDR3 region has the DNA TGTGCCAGCAGCTTAAGGGCAGGGTCCCAGGGCGGTCATGGCTACACCTTC. Protein sequence: CASSLRAGSQGGHGYTF. This chain uses TRBV7-2 with TRBJ1-2, with a tentative D call TRBD1 (5 bases). Germline V CDR1 and CDR2: SGHTA, FQGNSA. The CDR3 is 17 amino acids. Trimming cost V 2 bases and J 6 bases, with 22 bases left between them.

This chain joins TRBV25-1 and TRBJ2-5; D remains ambiguous. The germline V and J ends were trimmed by 6 bases and 0 bases, with 17 bases remaining between them. Germline loops: CDR1 MGHDK, CDR2 SYGVNS. CDR3 length equals 16 residues. CDR3 amino acids: CASRGTVADYQETQYF. The DNA of the CDR3 is TGTGCCAGCAGAGGAACAGTAGCAGACTACCAAGAGACCCAGTACTTC. Full variable domain (missing parts from reference TRBV25-1 and TRBJ2-5): EADIYQTPRYLVIGTGKKITLECSQTMGHDKMYWYQQDPGMELHLIHYSYGVNSTEKGDLSSESTVSRIRTEHFPLTLESARPSHTSQYLCASRGTVADYQETQYFGPGTRLLVL.

The rearrangement joins TRBV7-9 to TRBJ2-5, with D perhaps given as TRBD1 or TRBD2 (5 bases each). With 5 bases removed from V and 1 base from J, the gap between germline ends came to 11 bases. The germline CDR1 and CDR2 sequences are SEHNR and FQNEAQ (reference sequence). The CDR3 contains 14 residues. Here the CDR3 DNA reads TGTGCCAGCAGCACTAGGGGTGGCCAAGAGACCCAGTACTTC. It translates to CASSTRGGQETQYF.